This TCR beta chain was found in a study of blood T cells in healthy people across ages. This clonotype was seen only a few times. The antigen remains unidentified. Through a sample-barcoded 5' primer and a J-beta primer mix, a second PCR was run for roughly 6 to 12 cycles. MiXCR, applied by TCRdb to the 5' RACE reads, yields one record per CDR3 protein. The profile shows over 1,500,000 distinct CDR3 sequences, roughly 50% of them singletons. Findings and limits, study-wide: Researchers judged that diversity estimates from one million T cells fell short of true values. In long-lived donors, naive CD4+ cell counts and diversity exceeded those of aged donors.

Germline lookup yields CDR1 MNHNS and CDR2 SASEGT. Trimming took 6 bases from V and 1 from J, leaving 12 bases between them. This CDR3 has 14 amino acids. The TCR sequence derives from a woman in her 40s in good health. This rearrangement joins TRBV6-1 to TRBJ2-5, with D unresolved. Sequencing was carried out using blood. The CDR3 DNA follows: TGTGCCAGCAGAAAGGACCGACTCCAAGAGACCCAGTACTTC. Translation gives CASRKDRLQETQYF.